The rows below give T cell receptor beta chains drawn from one sample of a study of cytomegalovirus exposure and HLA in healthy donors. Profiled with immunoSEQ multiplex PCR; TCRdb holds only in-frame clones, not every one. This sample has approximately 150,000 clones, with about 75% found just once. The specimen was PBMCs. These receptors were taken from a male donor in good health and CMV-seronegative. CDR3s include the opening cysteine and the closing phenylalanine or tryptophan. A D gene is named only where the DNA matches it firmly. A row's size may be missing; if present it is once, few, many or a size class.

cdr3_aa | cdr3_nt | v_call | d_call | clone_size | j_call
CASSPGGDSNQPQHF | TGTGCCAGCAGCCCGGGGGGGGATAGCAATCAGCCCCAGCATTTT | TRBV9 | . | . | TRBJ1-5
CASSLSAPGSSYTGELFF | TGTGCCAGCAGCCTTTCCGCTCCGGGGTCGTCGTACACCGGGGAGCTGTTTTTT | TRBV7-2 | . | . | TRBJ2-2
CASSLTRADTQYF | TGTGCCAGCAGCTTAACTAGGGCAGATACGCAGTATTTT | TRBV11-3 | . | once | TRBJ2-3
CASSLDPAQNSPLHF | TGTGCCAGCAGCTTAGATCCAGCGCAGAATTCACCCCTCCACTTT | TRBV11-2 | . | . | TRBJ1-6
CASSRGLTYEQYF | TGTGCCAGCAGCCGGGGACTAACCTACGAGCAGTACTTC | TRBV11-3 | TRBD2 | . | TRBJ2-7
CASSYSGQGDTEAFF | TGTGCCAGCAGTTACTCGGGCCAGGGTGACACTGAAGCTTTCTTT | TRBV6-5 | . | . | TRBJ1-1
CASRPTANYGYTF | TGTGCCAGCAGACCGACAGCAAACTATGGCTACACCTTC | TRBV7-9 | . | . | TRBJ1-2
CASSAAGGYNEQFF | TGTGCCAGCAGTGCAGCGGGAGGGTACAATGAGCAGTTCTTC | TRBV25-1 | TRBD2 | . | TRBJ2-1
CASSLAEGLGQYF | TGTGCCAGCAGCTTAGCGGAGGGGTTGGGGCAGTACTTC | TRBV7-2 | . | . | TRBJ2-7
CASSSPSLYEQYF | TGTGCCAGCAGTTCCCCCTCTCTCTACGAGCAGTACTTC | TRBV6-6 | . | . | TRBJ2-7
CAESPSEKNTGELFF | TGTGCCGAGAGCCCTAGCGAGAAGAACACCGGGGAGCTGTTTTTT | TRBV7-2 | . | . | TRBJ2-2
CASSVGVGAGATEAFF | TGTGCCAGCAGCGTAGGGGTGGGGGCAGGGGCCACTGAAGCTTTCTTT | TRBV9 | . | . | TRBJ1-1
CASSLWGGAGGYTF | TGTGCCAGCAGTTTATGGGGAGGAGCGGGCGGCTACACCTTC | TRBV27 | . | . | TRBJ1-2
CASSFSGLNEKLFF | TGTGCCAGCAGTTTTTCGGGACTGAATGAAAAACTGTTTTTT | TRBV27 | . | once | TRBJ1-4
CASSLGLADGQNIQYF | TGCGCCAGCAGCTTGGGTCTAGCGGACGGTCAGAACATTCAGTACTTC | TRBV5-1 | TRBD2 | . | TRBJ2-4
CASSQSGYSYEQYF | TGTGCCAGCAGCCAATCGGGATACTCCTACGAGCAGTACTTC | TRBV28 | . | . | TRBJ2-7
CASSLGVNEQFF | TGTGCCAGTAGTCTTGGAGTCAATGAGCAGTTCTTC | TRBV19 | . | . | TRBJ2-1
CASSLSKGWVGTGGNEQFF | TGTGCCAGCAGTTTATCGAAGGGTTGGGTGGGGACAGGGGGGAATGAGCAGTTCTTC | TRBV27 | TRBD1 | . | TRBJ2-1
CASRPTGAAEAFF | TGTGCCAGCAGACCGACAGGGGCCGCTGAAGCTTTCTTT | TRBV11-2 | TRBD1 | . | TRBJ1-1
CASSQGGGRLYEQYF | TGCGCCAGCAGCCAAGGGGGGGGGAGGCTCTACGAGCAGTACTTC | TRBV4-1 | TRBD2 | few | TRBJ2-7
CASSHGEIKSNTEAFF | TGCGCCAGCAGCCATGGGGAGATTAAATCGAACACTGAAGCTTTCTTT | TRBV5-1 | . | . | TRBJ1-1
CASSLSWEDGYTF | TGTGCCAGCAGCTTAAGCTGGGAGGATGGCTACACCTTC | TRBV7-6 | . | . | TRBJ1-2
CAWSPGTEQYF | TGTGCCTGGAGTCCCGGGACAGAGCAGTACTTC | TRBV30 | . | . | TRBJ2-7
CASSFSTFSNQPQHF | TGTGCCAGCAGTTTCTCGACTTTTAGCAATCAGCCCCAGCATTTT | TRBV27 | . | . | TRBJ1-5
CASSPRGLAGGDTQYF | TGTGCCAGCTCACCACGGGGACTAGCTGGGGGAGATACGCAGTATTTT | TRBV18 | TRBD2 | . | TRBJ2-3
CASSPQGYYGYTF | TGTGCCAGTAGTCCACAGGGGTACTATGGCTACACCTTC | TRBV19 | TRBD1 | . | TRBJ1-2
CASSLVSVYNSPLHF | TGTGCCAGCAGCTTAGTGTCCGTTTATAATTCACCCCTCCACTTT | TRBV7-9 | . | . | TRBJ1-6
CASSGQGRAGELFF | TGTGCCAGCAGCGGACAGGGACGGGCCGGGGAGCTGTTTTTT | TRBV7-2 | TRBD1 | . | TRBJ2-2
CASSIRGGGNEQFF | TGTGCCAGTAGTATACGGGGGGGCGGAAATGAGCAGTTCTTC | TRBV19 | TRBD2 | once | TRBJ2-1
CASSPPTAGTGANVLTF | TGTGCCAGCTCACCACCGACCGCGGGGACCGGGGCCAACGTCCTGACTTTC | TRBV18 | . | . | TRBJ2-6
CASSPYRNPRQLENTEAFF | TGTGCCAGCTCACCCTATCGTAACCCGCGACAGTTAGAGAACACTGAAGCTTTCTTT | TRBV18 | . | . | TRBJ1-1
CASSLGGSNNEQFF | TGCGCCAGCAGCTTGGGCGGGAGTAACAATGAGCAGTTCTTC | TRBV5-1 | TRBD2 | . | TRBJ2-1
CASSQEVGQGVTYEQYF | TGTGCCAGCAGCCAAGAGGTAGGACAGGGGGTCACCTACGAGCAGTACTTC | TRBV4-2 | TRBD1 | . | TRBJ2-7
CASSQDRGLEQYF | TGCGCCAGCAGCCAAGATCGAGGGTTGGAGCAGTACTTC | TRBV4-3 | . | . | TRBJ2-5
CASSQGGIGQETQYF | TGTGCCAGCAGTCAGGGGGGTATAGGGCAAGAGACCCAGTACTTC | TRBV5-6 | . | . | TRBJ2-5
CASSLGGNTGELFF | TGCGCCAGCAGCCTCGGCGGGAACACCGGGGAGCTGTTTTTT | TRBV4-3 | . | . | TRBJ2-2
CASSPGLAERETQYF | TGTGCCAGCAGCCCCGGACTAGCCGAACGGGAGACCCAGTACTTC | TRBV7-9 | TRBD2 | few | TRBJ2-5
CASSPGLAGMNTGELFF | TGCGCCAGCAGCCCCGGACTAGCGGGGATGAACACCGGGGAGCTGTTTTTT | TRBV5-1 | TRBD2 | . | TRBJ2-2
CASSSMVSGSPYNEQFF | TGTGCCAGCAGTTCCATGGTAAGCGGGAGTCCTTACAATGAGCAGTTCTTC | TRBV27 | TRBD2 | once | TRBJ2-1
CASSPRVGGGSNTDTQYF | TGTGCCAGCTCACCACGCGTAGGTGGCGGGAGTAATACAGATACGCAGTATTTT | TRBV18 | TRBD2 | . | TRBJ2-3
CASSLVSGVSSYNEQFF | TGTGCCAGCAGCTTAGTCTCCGGGGTTAGCTCCTACAATGAGCAGTTCTTC | TRBV7-6 | . | . | TRBJ2-1
CAWSPGSRVNTEAFF | TGTGCCTGGAGCCCTGGTTCAAGAGTGAACACTGAAGCTTTCTTT | TRBV30 | . | once | TRBJ1-1
CASSIGAGQGTGELFF | TGTGCCAGTAGTATAGGGGCAGGACAGGGAACCGGGGAGCTGTTTTTT | TRBV19 | TRBD1 | . | TRBJ2-2
CASSPNRGGSGLETQYF | TGTGCCAGCAGCCCTAATCGGGGGGGCAGTGGTCTAGAGACCCAGTACTTC | TRBV11-2 | TRBD2 | . | TRBJ2-5
CAISPGTEAFF | TGTGCCATCAGCCCGGGCACTGAAGCTTTCTTT | TRBV10-3 | . | . | TRBJ1-1
CASSRVSGGREDTQYF | TGTGCCAGCAGCCGCGTTAGCGGGGGCCGCGAGGATACGCAGTATTTT | TRBV7-2 | TRBD2 | once | TRBJ2-3
CASSLSRTVGNTEAFF | TGCGCCAGCAGCTTGTCGAGGACAGTCGGGAACACTGAAGCTTTCTTT | TRBV5-1 | . | . | TRBJ1-1
CASSPALRDSLDMPQHF | TGTGCCAGCAGCCCGGCCCTAAGGGACAGTTTGGACATGCCCCAGCATTTT | TRBV5-5 | TRBD1 | . | TRBJ1-5
CASMLGASTDTQYF | TGTGCCAGCATGCTAGGGGCTAGCACAGATACGCAGTATTTT | TRBV25-1 | . | . | TRBJ2-3
CASSLDQGEIYEQYF | TGTGCCAGCAGCTTAGATCAGGGGGAGATCTACGAGCAGTACTTC | TRBV7-9 | TRBD1 | . | TRBJ2-7
CAWSHRGGEPQHF | TGTGCCTGGAGTCACAGGGGGGGGGAGCCCCAGCATTTT | TRBV30 | TRBD1 | . | TRBJ1-5
CASSYLRGYTEAFF | TGTGCCAGCAGTTACCTGCGGGGCTACACTGAAGCTTTCTTT | TRBV6-5 | . | . | TRBJ1-1
CASSLQNRLNSPLHF | TGCGCCAGCAGCTTACAAAACAGGTTAAATTCACCCCTCCACTTT | TRBV5-1 | . | . | TRBJ1-6
CASAGRADTQYF | TGTGCCAGCGCCGGTCGGGCAGATACGCAGTATTTT | TRBV6-6 | . | . | TRBJ2-3